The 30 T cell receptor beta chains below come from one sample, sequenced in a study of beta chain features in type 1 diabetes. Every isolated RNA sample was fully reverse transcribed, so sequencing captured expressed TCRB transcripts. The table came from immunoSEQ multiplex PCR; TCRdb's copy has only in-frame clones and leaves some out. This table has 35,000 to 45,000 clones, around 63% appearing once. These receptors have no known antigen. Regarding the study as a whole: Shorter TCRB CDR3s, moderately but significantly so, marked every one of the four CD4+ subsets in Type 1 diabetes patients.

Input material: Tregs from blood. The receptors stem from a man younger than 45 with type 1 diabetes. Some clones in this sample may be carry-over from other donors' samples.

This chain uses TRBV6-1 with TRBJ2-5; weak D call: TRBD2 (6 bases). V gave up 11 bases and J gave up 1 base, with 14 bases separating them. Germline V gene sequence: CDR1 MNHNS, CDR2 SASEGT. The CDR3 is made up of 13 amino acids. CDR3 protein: CAVSGSLQETQYF. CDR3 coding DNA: TGTGCCGTTTCCGGGAGCCTCCAAGAGACCCAGTACTTC.

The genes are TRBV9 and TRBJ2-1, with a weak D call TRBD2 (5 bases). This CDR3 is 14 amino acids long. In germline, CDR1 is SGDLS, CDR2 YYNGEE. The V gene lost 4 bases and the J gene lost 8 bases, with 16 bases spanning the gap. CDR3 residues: CASSPRGSSDEQFF. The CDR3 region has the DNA TGTGCCAGCAGCCCTAGAGGGTCTTCGGATGAGCAGTTCTTC.

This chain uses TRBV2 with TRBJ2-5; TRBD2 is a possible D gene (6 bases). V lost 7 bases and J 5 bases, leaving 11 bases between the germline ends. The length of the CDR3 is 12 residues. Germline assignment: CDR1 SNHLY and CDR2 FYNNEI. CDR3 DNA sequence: TGTGCCAGCAAGGATCGGGGGGAGACCCAGTACTTC. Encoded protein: CASKDRGETQYF.

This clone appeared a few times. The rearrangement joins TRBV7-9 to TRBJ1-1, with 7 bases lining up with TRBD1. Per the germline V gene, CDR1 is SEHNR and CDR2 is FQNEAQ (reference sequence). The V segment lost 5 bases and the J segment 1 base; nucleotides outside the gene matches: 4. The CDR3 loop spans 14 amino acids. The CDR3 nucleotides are TGTGCCAGCAGCCCGACAGGGACGAACACTGAAGCTTTCTTT. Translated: CASSPTGTNTEAFF.

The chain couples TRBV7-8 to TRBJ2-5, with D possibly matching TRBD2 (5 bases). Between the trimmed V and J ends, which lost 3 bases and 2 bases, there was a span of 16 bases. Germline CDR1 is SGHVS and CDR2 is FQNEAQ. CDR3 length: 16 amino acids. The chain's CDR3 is CASSFLNGVVQETQYF. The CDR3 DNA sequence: TGTGCCAGCAGCTTCCTTAACGGGGTAGTACAAGAGACCCAGTACTTC.

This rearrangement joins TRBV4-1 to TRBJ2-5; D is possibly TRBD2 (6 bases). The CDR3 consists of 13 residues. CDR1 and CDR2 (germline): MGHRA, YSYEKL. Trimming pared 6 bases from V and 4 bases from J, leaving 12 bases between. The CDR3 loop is CASSLGTSETQYF. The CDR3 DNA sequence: TGCGCCAGCAGTCTTGGGACTTCAGAGACCCAGTACTTC.

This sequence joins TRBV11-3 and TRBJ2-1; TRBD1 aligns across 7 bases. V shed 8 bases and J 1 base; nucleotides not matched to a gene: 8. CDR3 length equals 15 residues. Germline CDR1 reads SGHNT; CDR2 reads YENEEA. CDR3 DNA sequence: TGTGCCAGCGGCGTTACAGGGGAATCCTACAATGAGCAGTTCTTC. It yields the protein CASGVTGESYNEQFF. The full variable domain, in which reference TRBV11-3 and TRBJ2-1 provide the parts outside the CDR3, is EAGVVQSPRYKIIEKKQPVAFWCNPISGHNTLYWYLQNLGQGPELLIRYENEEAVDDSQLPKDRFSAERLKGVDSTLKIQPAELGDSAVYLCASGVTGESYNEQFFGPGTRLTVL.

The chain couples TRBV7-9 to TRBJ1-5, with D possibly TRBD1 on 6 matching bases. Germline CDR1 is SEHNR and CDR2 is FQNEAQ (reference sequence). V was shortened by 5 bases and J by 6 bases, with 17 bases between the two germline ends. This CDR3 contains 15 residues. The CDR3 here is CASSPTTGTGQPQHF. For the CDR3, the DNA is TGTGCCAGCAGCCCCACGACAGGCACGGGTCAGCCCCAGCATTTT.

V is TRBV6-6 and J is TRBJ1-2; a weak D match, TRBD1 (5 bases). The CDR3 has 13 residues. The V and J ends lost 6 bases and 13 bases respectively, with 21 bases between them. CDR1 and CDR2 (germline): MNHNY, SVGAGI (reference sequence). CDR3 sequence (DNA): TGTGCCAGCAGCCCCACCCCCACGGGAGGGACCACCTTC. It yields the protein CASSPTPTGGTTF.

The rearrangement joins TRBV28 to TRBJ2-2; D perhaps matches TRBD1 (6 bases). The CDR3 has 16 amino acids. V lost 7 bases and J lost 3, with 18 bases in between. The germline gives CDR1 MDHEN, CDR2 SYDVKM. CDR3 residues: CASTVWHRVDTGELFF. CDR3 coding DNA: TGTGCCAGCACCGTCTGGCACAGGGTAGACACCGGGGAGCTGTTTTTT.

The CDR3 sequence: CASNDQGPVGELFF. CDR3 coding DNA: TGTGCCAGCAACGATCAGGGGCCCGTCGGGGAGCTGTTTTTT. J is TRBJ2-2 and V is TRBV2, with D perhaps matching TRBD1 (6 bases). The CDR3 loop spans 14 amino acids. The V gene's germline CDR1 is SNHLY and CDR2 FYNNEI. Deletions cut 7 bases from V and 7 bases from J, with 16 bases between.

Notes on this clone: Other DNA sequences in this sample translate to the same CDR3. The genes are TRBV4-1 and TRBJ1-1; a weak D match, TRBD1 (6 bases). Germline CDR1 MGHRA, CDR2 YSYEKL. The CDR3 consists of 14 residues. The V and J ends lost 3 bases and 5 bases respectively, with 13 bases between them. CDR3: CASSHGGGATEAFF. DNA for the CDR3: TGCGCCAGCAGCCATGGAGGGGGGGCAACTGAAGCTTTCTTT.

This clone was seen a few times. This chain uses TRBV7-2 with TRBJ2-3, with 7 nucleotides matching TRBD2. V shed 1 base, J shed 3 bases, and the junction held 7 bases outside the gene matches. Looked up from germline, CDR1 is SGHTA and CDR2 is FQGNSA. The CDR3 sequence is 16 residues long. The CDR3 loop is CASSLGGRGFTDTQYF. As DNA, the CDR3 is TGTGCCAGCAGCTTAGGCGGGCGGGGGTTTACAGATACGCAGTATTTT.

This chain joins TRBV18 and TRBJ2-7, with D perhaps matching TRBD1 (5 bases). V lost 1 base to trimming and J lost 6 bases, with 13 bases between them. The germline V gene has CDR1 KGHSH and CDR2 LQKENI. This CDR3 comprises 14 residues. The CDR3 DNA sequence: TGTGCCAGCTCACCACTCGGCCAGGGTGCCGAGCAGTACTTC. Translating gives CASSPLGQGAEQYF.

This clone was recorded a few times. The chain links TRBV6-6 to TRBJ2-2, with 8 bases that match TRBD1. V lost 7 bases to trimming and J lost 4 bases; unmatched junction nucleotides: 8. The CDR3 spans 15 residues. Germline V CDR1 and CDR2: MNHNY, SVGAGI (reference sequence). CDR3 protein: CASTRTGPSTGELFF. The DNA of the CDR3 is TGTGCCAGCACGAGGACAGGGCCTTCCACCGGGGAGCTGTTTTTT.

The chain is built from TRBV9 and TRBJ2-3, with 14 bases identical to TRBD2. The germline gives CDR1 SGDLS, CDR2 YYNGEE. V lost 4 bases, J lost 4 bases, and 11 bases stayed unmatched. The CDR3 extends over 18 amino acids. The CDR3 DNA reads TGTGCCAGCAGCTACCATTGGACTAGCGGGGGGCGTTCAGATACGCAGTATTTT. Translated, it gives CASSYHWTSGGRSDTQYF. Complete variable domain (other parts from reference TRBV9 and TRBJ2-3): DSGVTQTPKHLITATGQRVTLRCSPRSGDLSVYWYQQSLDQGLQFLIQYYNGEERAKGNILERFSAQQFPDLHSELNLSSLELGDSALYFCASSYHWTSGGRSDTQYFGPGTRLTVL.

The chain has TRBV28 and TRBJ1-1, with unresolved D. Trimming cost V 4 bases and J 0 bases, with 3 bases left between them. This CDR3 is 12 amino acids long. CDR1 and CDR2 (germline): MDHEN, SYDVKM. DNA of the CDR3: TGTGCCAGCAGTTCTGTGAACACTGAAGCTTTCTTT. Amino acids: CASSSVNTEAFF.

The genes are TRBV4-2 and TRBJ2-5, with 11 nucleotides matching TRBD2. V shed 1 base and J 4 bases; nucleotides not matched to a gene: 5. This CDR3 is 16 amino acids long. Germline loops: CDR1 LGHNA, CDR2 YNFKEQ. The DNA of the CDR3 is TGTGCCAGCAGCCAAGTTCTAGCGGGGGGTTCAGAGACCCAGTACTTC. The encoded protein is CASSQVLAGGSETQYF.

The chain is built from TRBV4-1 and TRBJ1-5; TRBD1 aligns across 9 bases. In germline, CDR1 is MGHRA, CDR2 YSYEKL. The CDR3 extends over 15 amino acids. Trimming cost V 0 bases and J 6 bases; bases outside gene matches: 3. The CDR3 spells CASSQEGQGGQPQHF. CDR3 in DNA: TGCGCCAGCAGCCAAGAGGGACAGGGTGGTCAGCCCCAGCATTTT.

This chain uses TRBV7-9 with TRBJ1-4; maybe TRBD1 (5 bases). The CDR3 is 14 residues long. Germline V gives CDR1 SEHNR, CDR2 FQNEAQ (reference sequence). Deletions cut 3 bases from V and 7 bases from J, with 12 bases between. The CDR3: CASSLGGRGEKLFF. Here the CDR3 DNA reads TGTGCCAGCAGCTTGGGGGGTCGGGGTGAAAAACTGTTTTTT.

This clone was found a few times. The CDR3 loop reads CASQLNSGANVLTF. The CDR3 region has the DNA TGTGCCAGCCAGTTAAACTCTGGGGCCAACGTCCTGACTTTC. The rearrangement joins TRBV9 to TRBJ2-6; D is unresolved. Germline V gives CDR1 SGDLS, CDR2 YYNGEE. V dropped 7 bases and J dropped 0 bases, with 8 bases sitting between them. This CDR3 region has 14 residues.

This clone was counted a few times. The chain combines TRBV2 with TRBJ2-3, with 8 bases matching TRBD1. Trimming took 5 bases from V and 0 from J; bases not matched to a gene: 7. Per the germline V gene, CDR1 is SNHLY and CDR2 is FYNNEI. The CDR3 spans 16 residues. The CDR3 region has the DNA TGTGCCAGCAGTACGAGGCAGGGGGCGAGCACAGATACGCAGTATTTT. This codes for CASSTRQGASTDTQYF.

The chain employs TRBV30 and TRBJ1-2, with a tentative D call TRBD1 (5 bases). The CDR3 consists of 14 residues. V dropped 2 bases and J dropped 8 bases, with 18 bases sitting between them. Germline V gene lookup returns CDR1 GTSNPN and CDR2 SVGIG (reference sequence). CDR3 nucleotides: TGTGCCTGGAGTCTCCGATGGGGGGGGAAGGGCTACACCTTC. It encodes CAWSLRWGGKGYTF.

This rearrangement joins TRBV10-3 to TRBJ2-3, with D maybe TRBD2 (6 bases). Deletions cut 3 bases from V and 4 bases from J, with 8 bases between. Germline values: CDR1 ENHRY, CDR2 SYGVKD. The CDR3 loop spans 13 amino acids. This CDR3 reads CAISEGGADTQYF. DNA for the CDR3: TGTGCCATCAGTGAAGGCGGGGCAGATACGCAGTATTTT.

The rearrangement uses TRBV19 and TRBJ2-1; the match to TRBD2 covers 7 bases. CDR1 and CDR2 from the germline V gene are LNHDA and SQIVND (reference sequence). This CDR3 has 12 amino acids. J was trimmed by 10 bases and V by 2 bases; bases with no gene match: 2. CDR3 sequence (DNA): TGTGCCAGTAGTATAAGCGGGACCGAGCAGTTCTTC. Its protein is CASSISGTEQFF. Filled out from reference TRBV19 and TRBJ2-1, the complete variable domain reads DGGITQSPKYLFRKEGQNVTLSCEQNLNHDAMYWYRQDPGQGLRLIYYSQIVNDFQKGDIAEGYSVSREKKESFPLTVTSAQKNPTAFYLCASSISGTEQFFGPGTRLTVL.

The CDR3 DNA sequence: TGTGCCAGCAGCTTACAGGTGAACACTGAAGCTTTCTTT. This sequence encodes CASSLQVNTEAFF. The V and J genes are TRBV7-3 and TRBJ1-1, with D unresolved. The CDR3 loop spans 13 amino acids. CDR1 and CDR2 from the germline V gene are SGHTA and FQGTGA. V lost 2 bases and J 0 bases, leaving 4 bases between the germline ends.

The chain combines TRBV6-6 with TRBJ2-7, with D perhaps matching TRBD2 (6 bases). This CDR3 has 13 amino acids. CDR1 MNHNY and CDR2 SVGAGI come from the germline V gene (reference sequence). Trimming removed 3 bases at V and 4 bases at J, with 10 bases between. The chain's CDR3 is CASSYRLGYEQYF. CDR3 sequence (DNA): TGTGCCAGCAGTTATCGACTAGGGTACGAGCAGTACTTC.

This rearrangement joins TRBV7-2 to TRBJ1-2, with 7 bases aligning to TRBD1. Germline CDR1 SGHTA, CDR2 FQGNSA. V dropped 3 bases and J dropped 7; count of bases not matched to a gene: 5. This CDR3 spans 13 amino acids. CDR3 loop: CASSLATGSGYTF. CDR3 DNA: TGTGCCAGCAGCTTGGCGACAGGGTCTGGCTACACCTTC. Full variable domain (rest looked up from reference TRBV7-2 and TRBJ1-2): GAGVSQSPSNKVTEKGKDVELRCDPISGHTALYWYRQSLGQGLEFLIYFQGNSAPDKSGLPSDRFSAERTGGSVSTLTIQRTQQEDSAVYLCASSLATGSGYTFGSGTRLTVV.

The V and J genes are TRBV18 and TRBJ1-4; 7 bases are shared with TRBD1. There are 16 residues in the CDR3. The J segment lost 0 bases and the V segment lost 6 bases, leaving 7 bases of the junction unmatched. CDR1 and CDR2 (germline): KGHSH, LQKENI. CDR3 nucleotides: TGTGCCAGCTCTGAGGGGGCAGGCACAACTAATGAAAAACTGTTTTTT. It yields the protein CASSEGAGTTNEKLFF.

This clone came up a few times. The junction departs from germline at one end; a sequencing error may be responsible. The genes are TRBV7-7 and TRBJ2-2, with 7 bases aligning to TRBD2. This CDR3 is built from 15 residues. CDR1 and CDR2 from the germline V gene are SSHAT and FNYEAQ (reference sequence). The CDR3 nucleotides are TGTGCTAGCAGCTTAGCCCCGGGGGGCACCGGGGAGCTGTTTTTT. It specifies CASSLAPGGTGELFF.